This T cell receptor (beta chain) stems from a study of OX40 agonist ivuxolimab in advanced cancers. Study-level information: Patients enrolled in dose escalation were diagnosed with hepatocellular carcinoma, melanoma, renal cell or head and neck cancer. Study-level points and caveats: What antigens the expanded peripheral T cells recognized was never established.

Repertoires were generated with immunoSEQ multiplex PCR, while TCRdb's copy carries only in-frame clones and drops some. This table holds roughly 80,000 clones, around 90% found once. A word on this clone: Its antigen is unknown.

Germline CDR1 MNHEY, CDR2 SVGAGI. This CDR3 region has 15 residues. Deletions cut 6 bases from V and 0 bases from J, with 12 bases between. This sample comprised CD4+ or CD8+ T cells sorted from blood, obtained in a trial of the OX40 agonist ivuxolimab. The V gene is TRBV6-5, the J gene TRBJ2-1, with a possible D match to TRBD2 (5 bases). This sequence was found in an adult with an advanced solid tumor such as melanoma, head and neck, liver or kidney cancer. The CDR3 sequence: CASRADGNSYNEQFF. The DNA of the CDR3 is TGTGCCAGCAGGGCGGACGGGAACTCCTACAATGAGCAGTTCTTC.